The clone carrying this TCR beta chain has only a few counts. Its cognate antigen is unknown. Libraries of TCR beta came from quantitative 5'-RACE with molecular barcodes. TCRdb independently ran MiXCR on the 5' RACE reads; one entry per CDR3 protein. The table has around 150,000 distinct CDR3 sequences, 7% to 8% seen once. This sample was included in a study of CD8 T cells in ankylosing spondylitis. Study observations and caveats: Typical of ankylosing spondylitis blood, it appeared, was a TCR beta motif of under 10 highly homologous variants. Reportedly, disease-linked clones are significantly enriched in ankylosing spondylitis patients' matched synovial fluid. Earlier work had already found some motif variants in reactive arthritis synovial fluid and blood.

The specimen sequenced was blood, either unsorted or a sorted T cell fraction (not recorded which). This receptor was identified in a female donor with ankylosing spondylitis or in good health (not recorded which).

The CDR3 region is CAINHRGQQETQYF. CDR3 nucleotide sequence: TGTGCCATCAACCACCGGGGCCAGCAAGAGACCCAGTACTTC. This chain links TRBV10-3 with TRBJ2-5; D is perhaps TRBD1 or TRBD2 (5 bases each). Trimming took 7 bases from V and 2 from J, leaving 14 bases between them. This CDR3 has 14 amino acids. CDR1 and CDR2 from the germline V gene are ENHRY and SYGVKD.